A selection of T cell receptor beta chains follows, all from one sample in a study of CD4 T cells in relation to SARS-CoV-2 and coronaviruses. Their antigens are not known. Clones were sequenced by immunoSEQ multiplex PCR, and TCRdb holds only the in-frame ones, with some missing. This sample has some 16,000 clones, with over 60% found just once. The sample was CD4+ T cells from PBMCs, cultured in vitro. Receptors were obtained from a human donor in good health. Each CDR3 is given with its conserved first and last residue. Fields, in order: D gene, clone size, V gene, J gene, CDR3 DNA, CDR3 protein. D genes are given only for firm matches. Clone sizes are given selectively: once, few, many, or a class where the clone is expanded.

d_call: -; clone_size: few; v_call: TRBV7-8; j_call: TRBJ2-7; cdr3_nt: TGTGCCAGCAGCCAGGCCGGGGGCGAGCAGTACTTC; cdr3_aa: CASSQAGGEQYF
d_call: -; clone_size: -; v_call: TRBV5-6; j_call: TRBJ1-4; cdr3_nt: TGTGCCAGCAGCTTGAATGAGGGCTCGCATTATAATGAAAAACTGTTTTTT; cdr3_aa: CASSLNEGSHYNEKLFF
d_call: TRBD1; clone_size: once; v_call: TRBV2; j_call: TRBJ2-7; cdr3_nt: TGTGCCAGCAGCCAGAAGGGACAGGGCTCATACGAGCAGTACTTC; cdr3_aa: CASSQKGQGSYEQYF
d_call: -; clone_size: -; v_call: TRBV2; j_call: TRBJ1-1; cdr3_nt: TGTGCCAGCAAAGTGGGGTTAATGAACACTGAAGCTTTCTTT; cdr3_aa: CASKVGLMNTEAFF
d_call: -; clone_size: -; v_call: TRBV7-2; j_call: TRBJ1-1; cdr3_nt: TGTGCCAGCAGCCCTGAGGGGAGGAGGATGAACACTGAAGCTTTCTTT; cdr3_aa: CASSPEGRRMNTEAFF
d_call: TRBD1; clone_size: -; v_call: TRBV5-8; j_call: TRBJ1-5; cdr3_nt: TGTGCCAGCAGCTTTATCCATACAGGGGTCAGCAATCAGCCCCAGCATTTT; cdr3_aa: CASSFIHTGVSNQPQHF
d_call: -; clone_size: once; v_call: TRBV5-8; j_call: TRBJ2-5; cdr3_nt: TGTGCCAGCAGCTTGGAAAGGCCCCAAGAGACCCAGTACTTC; cdr3_aa: CASSLERPQETQYF
d_call: -; clone_size: few; v_call: TRBV2; j_call: TRBJ1-1; cdr3_nt: TGTGCCAGCAGTAGAGGCGGGACACAGAACACTGAAGCTTTCTTT; cdr3_aa: CASSRGGTQNTEAFF
d_call: -; clone_size: -; v_call: TRBV4-2; j_call: TRBJ2-1; cdr3_nt: TGTGCCAGCAGCCAAGAAATTTTTGGGGGAGTGAGTAATGAGCAGTTCTTC; cdr3_aa: CASSQEIFGGVSNEQFF
d_call: -; clone_size: -; v_call: TRBV30; j_call: TRBJ2-3; cdr3_nt: TGTGCCTGGAGTGGGGGGGCAGATACGCAGTATTTT; cdr3_aa: CAWSGGADTQYF
d_call: TRBD1; clone_size: -; v_call: TRBV7-2; j_call: TRBJ1-2; cdr3_nt: TGTGCCAGCAGCCTCCTCACAGGGGGCGCTGGGGGCTACACCTTC; cdr3_aa: CASSLLTGGAGGYTF
d_call: TRBD2; clone_size: -; v_call: TRBV5-8; j_call: TRBJ2-5; cdr3_nt: TGTGCCAGCAGCCCCACGGCGGGGGTTTCAAGGGGAGAGACCCAGTACTTC; cdr3_aa: CASSPTAGVSRGETQYF
d_call: TRBD1; clone_size: -; v_call: TRBV30; j_call: TRBJ2-4; cdr3_nt: TGTGCCTGGAGTTGGGGACAGTTGGACATTCAGTACTTC; cdr3_aa: CAWSWGQLDIQYF
d_call: TRBD2; clone_size: -; v_call: TRBV25-1; j_call: TRBJ2-1; cdr3_nt: TGTGCCAGCAGTGGGCGGGGGGGGACCCTCTCCTACAATGAGCAGTTCTTC; cdr3_aa: CASSGRGGTLSYNEQFF
d_call: -; clone_size: -; v_call: TRBV5-4; j_call: TRBJ2-3; cdr3_nt: TGTGCCAGCAGCCCCAACCTAGAGAGCACTAGGACAGATACGCAGTATTTT; cdr3_aa: CASSPNLESTRTDTQYF
d_call: -; clone_size: -; v_call: TRBV6-2/TRBV6-3; j_call: TRBJ1-6; cdr3_nt: TGTGCCAGCAGCCGCCTCGTCATGGGCCGAGGGGATTCACCCCTCCACTTT; cdr3_aa: CASSRLVMGRGDSPLHF
d_call: -; clone_size: -; v_call: TRBV30; j_call: TRBJ1-1; cdr3_nt: TGTGCCCTGACCCGGACAAGGAGGGCTGAAGCTTTCTTT; cdr3_aa: CALTRTRRAEAFF
d_call: -; clone_size: -; v_call: TRBV6-5; j_call: TRBJ2-7; cdr3_nt: TGTGCCAGCAGGACTAGGACGGAGTGGTCCTACGAGCAGTACTTC; cdr3_aa: CASRTRTEWSYEQYF
d_call: TRBD1; clone_size: few; v_call: TRBV10-3; j_call: TRBJ1-2; cdr3_nt: TGTGCCATCACCCAAAGGGGGACAGAAGGGGCTGGCTACACCTTC; cdr3_aa: CAITQRGTEGAGYTF
d_call: -; clone_size: once; v_call: TRBV2; j_call: TRBJ2-6; cdr3_nt: TGTGCTTTAGGAGGATCTGGGGCCAACGTCCTGACTTTC; cdr3_aa: CALGGSGANVLTF
d_call: -; clone_size: -; v_call: TRBV6-6; j_call: TRBJ1-5; cdr3_nt: TGTGCCAGCAGTTACATTACGCTTAGGAGCAATCAGCCCCAGCATTTT; cdr3_aa: CASSYITLRSNQPQHF
d_call: -; clone_size: -; v_call: TRBV7-8; j_call: TRBJ2-1; cdr3_nt: TGTGCCAGCAGCTTAGGGGACTCAGCGTGGAATGAGCAGTTCTTC; cdr3_aa: CASSLGDSAWNEQFF
d_call: TRBD2; clone_size: -; v_call: TRBV6-7; j_call: TRBJ2-3; cdr3_nt: TGTGCCAGCATCTACTCCCTACTAGCGTCCATAGATGATAGAAGCACAGATACGCAGTATTTT; cdr3_aa: CASIYSLLASIDDRSTDTQYF
d_call: -; clone_size: once; v_call: TRBV2; j_call: TRBJ1-5; cdr3_nt: TGTGCCAGCAGGGACGGGGCCCGCAATCAGCCCCAGCATTTT; cdr3_aa: CASRDGARNQPQHF
d_call: -; clone_size: -; v_call: TRBV25-1; j_call: TRBJ2-2; cdr3_nt: TGTGCCAGCAGTGAGGAGCTCCCCGGGGAGCTGTTTTTT; cdr3_aa: CASSEELPGELFF
d_call: TRBD1; clone_size: -; v_call: TRBV10-3; j_call: TRBJ2-5; cdr3_nt: TGTGCCGTCGGGGACAGGGGTGGGGAGACCCAGTACTTC; cdr3_aa: CAVGDRGGETQYF
d_call: TRBD1; clone_size: -; v_call: TRBV9; j_call: TRBJ2-2; cdr3_nt: TGTGCCAGCAGCGTAGGGACAGGGGTTACCGGGGAGCTGTTTTTT; cdr3_aa: CASSVGTGVTGELFF
d_call: -; clone_size: -; v_call: TRBV19; j_call: TRBJ2-5; cdr3_nt: TGTGCCAGTACAAATCGGGGACTCGCCCAAGAGACCCAGTACTTC; cdr3_aa: CASTNRGLAQETQYF
d_call: TRBD1; clone_size: -; v_call: TRBV3-1/TRBV3-2; j_call: TRBJ2-3; cdr3_nt: TGTGCCAGCAGCCCTCGACAGGGGGGGGATACGCAGTATTTT; cdr3_aa: CASSPRQGGDTQYF